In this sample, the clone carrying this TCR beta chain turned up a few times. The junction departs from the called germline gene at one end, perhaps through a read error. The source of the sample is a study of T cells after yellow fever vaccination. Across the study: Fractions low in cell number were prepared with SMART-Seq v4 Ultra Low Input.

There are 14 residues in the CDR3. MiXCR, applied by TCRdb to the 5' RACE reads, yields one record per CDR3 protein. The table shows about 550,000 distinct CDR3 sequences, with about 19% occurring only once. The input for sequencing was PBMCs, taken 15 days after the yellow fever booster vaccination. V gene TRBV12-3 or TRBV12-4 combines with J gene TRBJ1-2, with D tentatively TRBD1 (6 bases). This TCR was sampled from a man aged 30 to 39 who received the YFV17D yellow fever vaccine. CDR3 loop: CASRPSGDHSPYNF. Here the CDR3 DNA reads TGTGCCAGCAGACCCTCAGGGGACCACTCTCCCTACAACTTC.